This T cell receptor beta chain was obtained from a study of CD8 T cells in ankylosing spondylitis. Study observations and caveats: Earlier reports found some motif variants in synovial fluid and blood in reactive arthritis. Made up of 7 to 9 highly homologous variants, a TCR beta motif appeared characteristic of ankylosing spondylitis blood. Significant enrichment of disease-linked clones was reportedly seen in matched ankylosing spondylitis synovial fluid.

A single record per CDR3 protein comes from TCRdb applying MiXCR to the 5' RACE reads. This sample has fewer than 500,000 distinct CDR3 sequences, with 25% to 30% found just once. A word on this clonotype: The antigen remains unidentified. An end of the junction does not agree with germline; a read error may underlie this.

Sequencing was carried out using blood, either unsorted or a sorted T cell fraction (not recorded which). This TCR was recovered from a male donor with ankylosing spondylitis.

The CDR3 here is CAGSLRVAGGFDEQFF. CDR3 bases: TGTGCCGGCAGTTTACGCGTAGCGGGAGGGTTCGATGAGCAGTTCTTC. The chain combines TRBV12-3 or TRBV12-4 with TRBJ2-1; 11 bases line up with TRBD2. The CDR3 has 16 amino acids.